This T cell receptor (beta chain) derives from a study of blood T cell repertoires in COVID-19. V lost 0 bases to trimming and J lost 5 bases, with 11 bases between them. The CDR3 loop spans 15 amino acids. Germline V gene lookup returns CDR1 SGDLS and CDR2 YYNGEE. Measured with immunoSEQ multiplex PCR; TCRdb has only the in-frame clones, and not every one. Of tens of thousands of clones listed, 90% are singletons. The rearrangement uses TRBV9 and TRBJ2-2; possible D gene TRBD2, 6 bases. The sequence was obtained from a man aged 50 to 60 with acute or convalescent COVID-19. Sequenced material: peripheral blood. Here the CDR3 DNA reads TGTGCCAGCAGCGTAGTGGGGGGAGGTACCGGGGAGCTGTTTTTT. This translates into CASSVVGGGTGELFF.